A selection of T cell receptor beta chains follows, all from one sample in a study of OX40 agonist ivuxolimab in advanced cancers. Generated by immunoSEQ multiplex PCR, the TCRdb table keeps only in-frame clones and is missing some. The sample lists about 58,000 clones; 70% to 85% were seen once. The source material was CD4+ or CD8+ T cells sorted from blood, sampled in a trial of the OX40 agonist ivuxolimab. Receptors were obtained from an adult with an advanced solid tumor such as melanoma, head and neck, liver or kidney cancer. The conserved cysteine and the conserved F or W are not part of the CDR3 here. The order of the fields is J gene, CDR3 length, V gene, CDR3 protein.

TRBJ1-1	11	TRBV7-9	ASSPGWNTEAF
TRBJ2-1	13	TRBV9	ASSVGWGQYNEQF
TRBJ1-2	10	TRBV5-1	ASSLGEHGYT
TRBJ2-3	13	TRBV11-3	ASSLGGGASDTQY
TRBJ1-1	9	TRBV6-5	ASKRGGEAF
NA	11	TRBV13	ASSLRDFHEQY
TRBJ1-5	12	TRBV9	ASSPEPSNQPQH
TRBJ1-1	14	TRBV10-2	ASSSGPTGGHTEAF
TRBJ1-1	12	TRBV28	ASSTGPMNTEAF
TRBJ1-1	11	TRBV7-3	ASSLGGQTEAF
TRBJ1-1	11	TRBV5-1	ASSFRQGTEAF
TRBJ2-5	11	TRBV5-4	ASSTRDSRAQY
TRBJ2-3	12	TRBV11-3	ASSPSTRTDTQY
TRBJ1-1	13	TRBV11-3	ASTGYLEGHTEAF
TRBJ2-1	15	TRBV5-4	ASSLASLGTAKNEQF
TRBJ1-2	11	TRBV29-1	SVVLPGGWGYT
TRBJ2-5	17	TRBV28	ASSLSGGFGTLYQETQY
TRBJ2-5	12	TRBV19	ASSPGGARVAQY
TRBJ1-1	10	TRBV29-1	SVEGTGMEAF
TRBJ1-1	11	TRBV9	ASSEGQRTEAF
TRBJ1-1	15	TRBV5-4	ASSPRQGILLNTEAF
TRBJ2-1	13	TRBV11-2	ASSLDGSTYNEQF
TRBJ2-7	11	TRBV19	ASPNGPPYEQY
TRBJ1-1	12	TRBV11-2	ASSLVQGRTEAF
TRBJ2-2	12	TRBV6-5	ASSPRWNTGELF